The present entry profiles one T cell receptor beta chain with its context. Its antigen is currently unknown. Looked up from germline, CDR1 is SEHNR and CDR2 is FQNEAQ (reference sequence). There are 14 residues in the CDR3. V was clipped by 4 bases and J by 5 bases, with 11 bases between them. The entry originates in a study of OX40 agonist ivuxolimab in advanced cancers. Overall study context: Cohort: 82.7% men, mean age approximately 60, aged roughly 20 to 79. Three partial responders included one hepatocellular carcinoma patient and two cutaneous melanoma patients.

Generated by immunoSEQ multiplex PCR, the TCRdb table keeps only in-frame clones and is missing some. The sample lists 100,000 to 130,000 clones; about 91% were seen once. The study's findings and limits: Clonal expansion was among the lowest in partial responders at 0.1-3.0 mg/kg, especially CD8+. Determination of antigen specificity was not performed for the expanded peripheral T cells.

The V call is TRBV7-9, the J call TRBJ1-4, with D perhaps TRBD1 (5 bases). The receptor was derived from an adult with an advanced solid tumor such as melanoma, head and neck, liver or kidney cancer. The sequenced sample was CD4+ or CD8+ T cells sorted from blood, obtained in a trial of the OX40 agonist ivuxolimab. The CDR3 nucleotides are TGTGCCAGCAGCTCCGGGACCGACAATGAAAAACTGTTTTTT. Translated, it gives CASSSGTDNEKLFF.